This TCR beta chain was captured by sequencing in a study of identical twins. V shed 0 bases, J shed 2 bases, and the junction held 1 base outside the gene matches. The CDR3 has 16 residues. Germline V CDR1 and CDR2: MNHEY, SVGEGT. TCRdb recomputed calls from the 5' RACE reads with MiXCR, one row per CDR3 protein. The profile covers about 700,000 distinct CDR3 sequences, with about 9.4% appearing a single time and roughly 0.9% taken by the ten largest. The data were also submitted as part of a second study, on yellow fever vaccine responses in identical twins.

This TCR was recovered from a woman aged 18 to 35 in good health. The rearrangement links TRBV6-2 or TRBV6-3 to TRBJ2-1, with 10 bases fitting TRBD2. Source material: PBMCs. CDR3 bases: TGTGCCAGCAGTTACTCAGCGGGAGGGCCCTACAATGAGCAGTTCTTC. Translating gives CASSYSAGGPYNEQFF.